The 3 T cell receptor beta chains given below trace back to one sample, sequenced in a study of T cell responses to AZD1222 COVID-19 vaccine. Data came from immunoSEQ multiplex PCR; TCRdb stores just in-frame clones and leaves some out. Of around 190,000 clones in the sample, around 92% were seen once. This specimen consisted of peripheral blood, obtained on day 0 of AZD1222 vaccination. The receptors shown here come from an adult in good health.

This chain connects TRBV5-6 to TRBJ1-1; D is perhaps TRBD1 (5 bases). The V gene's germline CDR1 is SGHDT and CDR2 YYEEEE. The V gene lost 4 bases and the J gene lost 1 base, with 11 bases spanning the gap. The CDR3 has 14 amino acids. The chain's CDR3 is CASSKTGGNTEAFF. DNA of the CDR3: TGTGCCAGCAGCAAGACTGGGGGGAACACTGAAGCTTTCTTT.

The chain couples TRBV6-8 to TRBJ1-5, with TRBD1 matching 7 bases. Trimming at V came to 3 bases and at J to 3 bases, leaving 8 bases not matched to a gene. The germline V gene encodes CDR1 MNHGY and CDR2 SAAAGT. This CDR3 region has 16 residues. The CDR3 DNA reads as TGTGCCAGCAGTTATCCCTGGGACAGAAACAATCAGCCCCAGCATTTT. Translated, it gives CASSYPWDRNNQPQHF.

The chain has TRBV3-1 (or the pseudogene TRBV3-2) and TRBJ1-5, with no clear D. The CDR3 runs 13 residues. Germline V gene sequence: CDR1 LGHDT, CDR2 YNNKEL (reference sequence). V lost 2 bases and J lost 6, with 8 bases in between. The CDR3 reads CASSQSGVQPQHF. For the CDR3, the DNA is TGTGCCAGCAGCCAATCTGGGGTTCAGCCCCAGCATTTT.